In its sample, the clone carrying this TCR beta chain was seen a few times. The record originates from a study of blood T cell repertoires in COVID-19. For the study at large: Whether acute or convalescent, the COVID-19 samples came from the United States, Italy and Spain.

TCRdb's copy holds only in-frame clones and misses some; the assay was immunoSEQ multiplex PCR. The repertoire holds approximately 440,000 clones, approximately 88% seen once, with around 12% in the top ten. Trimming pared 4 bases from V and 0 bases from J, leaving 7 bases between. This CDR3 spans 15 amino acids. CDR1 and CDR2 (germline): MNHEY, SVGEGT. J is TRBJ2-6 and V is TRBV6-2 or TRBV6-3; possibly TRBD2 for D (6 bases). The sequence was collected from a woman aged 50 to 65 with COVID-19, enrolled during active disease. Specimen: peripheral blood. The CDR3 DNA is TGTGCCAGCAGTTCCGGGGGCTCTGGGGCCAACGTCCTGACTTTC. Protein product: CASSSGGSGANVLTF.